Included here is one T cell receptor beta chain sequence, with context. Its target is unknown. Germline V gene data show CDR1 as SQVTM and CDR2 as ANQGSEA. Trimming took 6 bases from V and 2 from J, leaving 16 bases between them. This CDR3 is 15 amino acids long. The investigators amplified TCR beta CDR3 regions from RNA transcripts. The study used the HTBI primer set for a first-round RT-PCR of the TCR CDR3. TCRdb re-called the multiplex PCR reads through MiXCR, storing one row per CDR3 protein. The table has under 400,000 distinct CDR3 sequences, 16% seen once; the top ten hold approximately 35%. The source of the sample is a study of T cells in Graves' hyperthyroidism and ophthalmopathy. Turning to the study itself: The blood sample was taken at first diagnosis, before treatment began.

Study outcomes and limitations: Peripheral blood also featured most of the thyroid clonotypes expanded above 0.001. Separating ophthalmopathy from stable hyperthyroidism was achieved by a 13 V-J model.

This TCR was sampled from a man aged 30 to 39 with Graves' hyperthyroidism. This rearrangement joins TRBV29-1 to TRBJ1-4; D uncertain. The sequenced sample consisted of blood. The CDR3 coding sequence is TGCAGCGTCGGAGACTCAACGGCTACTAATGAAAAACTGTTTTTT. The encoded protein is CSVGDSTATNEKLFF.